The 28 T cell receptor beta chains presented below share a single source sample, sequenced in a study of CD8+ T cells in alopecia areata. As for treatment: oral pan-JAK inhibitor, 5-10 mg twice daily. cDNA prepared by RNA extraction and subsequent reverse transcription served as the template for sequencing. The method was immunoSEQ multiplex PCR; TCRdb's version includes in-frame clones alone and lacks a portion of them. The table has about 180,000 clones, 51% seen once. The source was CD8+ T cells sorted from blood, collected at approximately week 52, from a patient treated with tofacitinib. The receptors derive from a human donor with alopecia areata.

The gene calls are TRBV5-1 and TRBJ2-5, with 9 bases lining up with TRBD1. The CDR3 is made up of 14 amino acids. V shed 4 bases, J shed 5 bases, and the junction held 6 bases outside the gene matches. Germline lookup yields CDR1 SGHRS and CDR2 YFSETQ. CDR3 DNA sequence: TGCGCCAGCAGCCCCCTCGGGACAGGGGAGACCCAGTACTTC. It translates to CASSPLGTGETQYF.

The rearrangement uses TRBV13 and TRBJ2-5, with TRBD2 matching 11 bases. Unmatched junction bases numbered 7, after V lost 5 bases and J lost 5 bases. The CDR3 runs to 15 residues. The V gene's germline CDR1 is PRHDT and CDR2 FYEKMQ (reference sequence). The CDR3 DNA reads TGTGCCAGCAGCGGCATTAGCGGGGGGGCTGAGACCCAGTACTTC. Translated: CASSGISGGAETQYF.

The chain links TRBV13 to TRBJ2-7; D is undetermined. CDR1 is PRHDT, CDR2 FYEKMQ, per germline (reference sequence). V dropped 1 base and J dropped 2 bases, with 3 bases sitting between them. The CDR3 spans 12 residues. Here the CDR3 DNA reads TGTGCCAGCAGCTTAGAGCCCTACGAGCAGTACTTC. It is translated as CASSLEPYEQYF.

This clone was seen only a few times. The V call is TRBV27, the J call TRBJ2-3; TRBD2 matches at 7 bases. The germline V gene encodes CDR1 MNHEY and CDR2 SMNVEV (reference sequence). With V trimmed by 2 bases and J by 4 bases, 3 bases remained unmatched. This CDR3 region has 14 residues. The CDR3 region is CASSLQGGADTQYF. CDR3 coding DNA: TGTGCCAGCAGTTTACAGGGAGGGGCAGATACGCAGTATTTT.

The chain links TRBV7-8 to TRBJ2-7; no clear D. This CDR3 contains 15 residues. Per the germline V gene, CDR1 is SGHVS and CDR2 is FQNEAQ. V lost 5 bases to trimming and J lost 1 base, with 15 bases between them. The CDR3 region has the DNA TGTGCCAGCAGCCCAGACGGGTCGTTGTCCTACGAGCAGTACTTC. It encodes CASSPDGSLSYEQYF.

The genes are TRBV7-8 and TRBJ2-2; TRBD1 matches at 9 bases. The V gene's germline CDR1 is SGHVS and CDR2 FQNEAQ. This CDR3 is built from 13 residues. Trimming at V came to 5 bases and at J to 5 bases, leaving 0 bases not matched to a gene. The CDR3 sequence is CASSGQGTGELFF. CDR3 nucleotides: TGTGCCAGCAGCGGACAGGGGACCGGGGAGCTGTTTTTT.

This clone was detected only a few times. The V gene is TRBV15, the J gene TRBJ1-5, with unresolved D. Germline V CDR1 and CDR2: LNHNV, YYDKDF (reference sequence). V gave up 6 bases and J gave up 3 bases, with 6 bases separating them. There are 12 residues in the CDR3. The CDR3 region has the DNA TGTGCCACCAGGGCGAACAATCAGCCCCAGCATTTT. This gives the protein CATRANNQPQHF. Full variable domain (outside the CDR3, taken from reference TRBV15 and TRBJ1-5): DAMVIQNPRYQVTQFGKPVTLSCSQTLNHNVMYWYQQKSSQAPKLLFHYYDKDFNNEADTPDNFQSRRPNTSFCFLDIRSPGLGDTAMYLCATRANNQPQHFGDGTRLSIL.

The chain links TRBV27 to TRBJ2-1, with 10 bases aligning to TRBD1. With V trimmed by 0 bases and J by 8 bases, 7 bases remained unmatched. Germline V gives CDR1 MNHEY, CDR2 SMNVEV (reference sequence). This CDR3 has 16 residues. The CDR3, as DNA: TGTGCCAGCAGTTTATCGGTAGGGACAGGGGATCATGAGCAGTTCTTC. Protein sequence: CASSLSVGTGDHEQFF.

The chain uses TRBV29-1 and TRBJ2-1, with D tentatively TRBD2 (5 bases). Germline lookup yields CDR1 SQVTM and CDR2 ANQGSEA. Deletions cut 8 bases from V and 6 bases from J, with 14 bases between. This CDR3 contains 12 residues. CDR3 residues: CSHQTRGNEQFF. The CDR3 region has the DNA TGCAGCCACCAGACCCGGGGCAATGAGCAGTTCTTC.

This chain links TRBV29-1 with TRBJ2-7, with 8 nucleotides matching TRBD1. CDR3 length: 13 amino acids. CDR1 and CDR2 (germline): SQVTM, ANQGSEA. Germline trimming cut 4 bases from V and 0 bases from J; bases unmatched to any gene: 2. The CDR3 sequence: CSVAGGVSYEQYF. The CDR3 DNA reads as TGCAGCGTTGCAGGGGGCGTCTCCTACGAGCAGTACTTC.

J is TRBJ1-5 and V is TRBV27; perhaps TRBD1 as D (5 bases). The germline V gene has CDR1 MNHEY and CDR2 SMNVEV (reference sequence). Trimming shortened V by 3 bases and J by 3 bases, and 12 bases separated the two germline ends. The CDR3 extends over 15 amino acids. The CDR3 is CASSFLGPNNQPQHF. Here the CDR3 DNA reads TGTGCCAGCAGTTTCCTGGGACCGAACAATCAGCCCCAGCATTTT.

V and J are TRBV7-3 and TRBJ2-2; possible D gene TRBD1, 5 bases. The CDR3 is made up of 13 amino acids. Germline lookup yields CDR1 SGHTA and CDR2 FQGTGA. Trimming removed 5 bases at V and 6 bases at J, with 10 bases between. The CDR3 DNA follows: TGTGCCAGCAGCCATGACAGCTCCGGGGAGCTGTTTTTT. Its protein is CASSHDSSGELFF.

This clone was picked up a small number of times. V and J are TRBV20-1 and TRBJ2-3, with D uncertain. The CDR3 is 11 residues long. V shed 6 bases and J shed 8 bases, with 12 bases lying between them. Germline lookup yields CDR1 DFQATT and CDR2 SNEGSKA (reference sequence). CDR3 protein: CSATRVGTQYF. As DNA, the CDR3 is TGCAGTGCGACTCGCGTGGGTACGCAGTATTTT.

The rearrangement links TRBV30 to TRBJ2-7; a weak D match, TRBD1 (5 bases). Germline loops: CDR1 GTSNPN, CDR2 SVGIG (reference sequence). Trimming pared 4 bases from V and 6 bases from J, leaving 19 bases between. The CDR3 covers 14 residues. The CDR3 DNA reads TGTGCCTGGACCGACACAGGTCCGCTCTCCGAGCAGTACTTC. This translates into CAWTDTGPLSEQYF.

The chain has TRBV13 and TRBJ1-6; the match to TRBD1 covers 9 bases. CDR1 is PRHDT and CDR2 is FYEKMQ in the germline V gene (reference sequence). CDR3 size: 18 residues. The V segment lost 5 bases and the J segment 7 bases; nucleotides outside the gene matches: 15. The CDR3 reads CASSPWTGEGIENSPLHF. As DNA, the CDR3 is TGTGCCAGCAGCCCATGGACAGGGGAGGGTATTGAGAATTCACCCCTCCACTTT.

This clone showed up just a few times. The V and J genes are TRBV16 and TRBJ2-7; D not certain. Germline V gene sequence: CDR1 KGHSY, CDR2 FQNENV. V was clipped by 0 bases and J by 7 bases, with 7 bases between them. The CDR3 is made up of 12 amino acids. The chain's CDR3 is CASSQSEWEQYF. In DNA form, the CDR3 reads TGTGCCAGCAGCCAATCCGAATGGGAGCAGTACTTC. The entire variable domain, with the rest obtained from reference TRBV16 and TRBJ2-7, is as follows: GEEVAQTPKHLVRGEGQKAKLYCAPIKGHSYVFWYQQVLKNEFKFLISFQNENVFDETGMPKERFSAKCLPNSPCSLEIQATKLEDSAVYFCASSQSEWEQYFGPGTRLTVT.

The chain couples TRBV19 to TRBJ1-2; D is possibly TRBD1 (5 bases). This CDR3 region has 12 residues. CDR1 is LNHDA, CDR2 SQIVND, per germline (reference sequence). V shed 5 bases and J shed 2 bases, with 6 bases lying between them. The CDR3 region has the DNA TGTGCCAGTAGTTGGGGGAACTATGGCTACACCTTC. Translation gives CASSWGNYGYTF.

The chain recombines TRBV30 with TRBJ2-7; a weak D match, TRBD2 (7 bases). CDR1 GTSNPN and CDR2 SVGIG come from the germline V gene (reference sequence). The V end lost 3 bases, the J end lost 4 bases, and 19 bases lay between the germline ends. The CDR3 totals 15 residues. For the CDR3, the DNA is TGTGCCTGGAGCGGTGCTTTCGGGGGGCGGTACGAGCAGTACTTC. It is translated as CAWSGAFGGRYEQYF. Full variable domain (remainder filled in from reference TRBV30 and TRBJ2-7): SQTIHQWPATLVQPVGSPLSLECTVEGTSNPNLYWYRQAAGRGLQLLFYSVGIGQISSEVPQNLSASRPQDRQFILSSKKLLLSDSGFYLCAWSGAFGGRYEQYFGPGTRLTVT.

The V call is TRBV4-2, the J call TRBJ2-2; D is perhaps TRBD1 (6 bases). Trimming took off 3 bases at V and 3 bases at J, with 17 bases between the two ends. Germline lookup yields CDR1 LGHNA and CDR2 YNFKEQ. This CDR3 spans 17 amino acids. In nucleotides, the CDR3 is TGTGCCAGCAGCCAGAGAACAGGGCGGGTGGACACCGGGGAGCTGTTTTTT. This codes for CASSQRTGRVDTGELFF.

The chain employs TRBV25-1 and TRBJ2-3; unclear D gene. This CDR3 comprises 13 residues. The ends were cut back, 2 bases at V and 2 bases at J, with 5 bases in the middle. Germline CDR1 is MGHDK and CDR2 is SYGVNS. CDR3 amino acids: CASSEPYTDTQYF. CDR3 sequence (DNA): TGTGCCAGCAGTGAACCTTACACAGATACGCAGTATTTT.

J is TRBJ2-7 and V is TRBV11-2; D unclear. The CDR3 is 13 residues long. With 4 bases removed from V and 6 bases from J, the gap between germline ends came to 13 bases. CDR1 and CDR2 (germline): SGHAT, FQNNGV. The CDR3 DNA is TGTGCCAGCAGCTCCCGGCAGGATGGCGAGCAGTACTTC. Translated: CASSSRQDGEQYF.

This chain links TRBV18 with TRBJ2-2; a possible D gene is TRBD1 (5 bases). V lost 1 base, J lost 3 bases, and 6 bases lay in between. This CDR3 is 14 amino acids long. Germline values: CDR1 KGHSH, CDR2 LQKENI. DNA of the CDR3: TGTGCCAGCTCACCACAAGGGGACACCGGGGAGCTGTTTTTT. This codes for CASSPQGDTGELFF.

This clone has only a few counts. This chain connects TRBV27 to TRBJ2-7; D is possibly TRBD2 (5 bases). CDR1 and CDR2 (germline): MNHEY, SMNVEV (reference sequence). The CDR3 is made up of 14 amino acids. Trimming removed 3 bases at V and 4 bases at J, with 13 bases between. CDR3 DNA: TGTGCCAGCAGTTTTTCGAGAGGGATGTACGAGCAGTACTTC. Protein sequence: CASSFSRGMYEQYF.

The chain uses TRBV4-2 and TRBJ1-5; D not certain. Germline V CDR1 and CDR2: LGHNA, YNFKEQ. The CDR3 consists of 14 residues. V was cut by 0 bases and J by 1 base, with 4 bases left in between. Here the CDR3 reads CASSQDHSNQPQHF. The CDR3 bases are TGTGCCAGCAGCCAAGATCACAGCAATCAGCCCCAGCATTTT.

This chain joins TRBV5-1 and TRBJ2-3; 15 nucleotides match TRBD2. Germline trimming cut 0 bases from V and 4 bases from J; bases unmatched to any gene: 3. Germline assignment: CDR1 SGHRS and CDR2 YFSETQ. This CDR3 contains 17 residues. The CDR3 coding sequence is TGCGCCAGCAGCTTGGGGACTAGCGGGGGGGCCGCAGATACGCAGTATTTT. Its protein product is CASSLGTSGGAADTQYF.

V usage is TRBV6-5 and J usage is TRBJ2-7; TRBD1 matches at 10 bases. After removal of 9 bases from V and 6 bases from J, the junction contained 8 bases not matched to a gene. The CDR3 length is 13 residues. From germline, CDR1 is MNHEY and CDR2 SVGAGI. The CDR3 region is CASRDRGPFEQYF. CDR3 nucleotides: TGTGCCAGTAGGGACAGGGGCCCCTTCGAGCAGTACTTC.

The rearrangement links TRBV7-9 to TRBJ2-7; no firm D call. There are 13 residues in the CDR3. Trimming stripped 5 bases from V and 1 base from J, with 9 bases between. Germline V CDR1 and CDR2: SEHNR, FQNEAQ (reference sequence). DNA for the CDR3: TGTGCCAGCAGCCCAACATGGTCCTACGAGCAGTACTTC. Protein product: CASSPTWSYEQYF. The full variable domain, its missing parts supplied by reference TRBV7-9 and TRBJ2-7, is DTGVSQNPRHKITKRGQNVTFRCDPISEHNRLYWYRQTLGQGPEFLTYFQNEAQLEKSRLLSDRFSAERPKGSFSTLEIQRTEQGDSAMYLCASSPTWSYEQYFGPGTRLTVT.

CDR3 loop: CASSQGGFEQYF. The CDR3, as DNA: TGTGCCAGCAGCCAGGGAGGTTTCGAGCAGTACTTC. The chain recombines TRBV14 with TRBJ2-7, with D possibly matching TRBD2 (6 bases). Trimming pared 3 bases from V and 6 bases from J, leaving 9 bases between. This CDR3 has 12 amino acids. CDR1 and CDR2 from the germline V gene are SGHDN and FVKESK.